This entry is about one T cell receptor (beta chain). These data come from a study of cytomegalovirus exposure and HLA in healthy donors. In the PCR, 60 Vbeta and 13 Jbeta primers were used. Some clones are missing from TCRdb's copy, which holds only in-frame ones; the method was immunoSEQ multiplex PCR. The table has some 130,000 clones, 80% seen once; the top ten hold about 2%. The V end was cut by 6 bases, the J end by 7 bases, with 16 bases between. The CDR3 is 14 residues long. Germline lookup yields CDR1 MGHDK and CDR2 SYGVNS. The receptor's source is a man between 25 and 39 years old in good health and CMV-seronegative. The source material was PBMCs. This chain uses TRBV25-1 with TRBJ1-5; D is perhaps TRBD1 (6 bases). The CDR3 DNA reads TGTGCCAGCAGGATTACAGGGCCGGGACAGCCCCAGCATTTT. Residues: CASRITGPGQPQHF.